This is a list of T cell receptor beta chains from one sample in a study of T cells in Graves' hyperthyroidism and ophthalmopathy. TCRdb re-analysed the multiplex PCR reads in MiXCR, keeping a single row per CDR3 protein. In the table there are hundreds of thousands of distinct CDR3 sequences, about 20% of which are singletons. Material for sequencing was blood. These receptors all stem from a young man with Graves' ophthalmopathy. CDR3s include the opening cysteine and the closing phenylalanine or tryptophan. D genes are given only for firm matches. For some rows the clone size is stated as once, few or many, or as a class when expanded; others skip it.

clone size: NA; V gene: TRBV29-1; J gene: TRBJ2-5; D gene: TRBD1; CDR3 DNA: TGCAGCGTTGCCGGACAGGGTGTGGCGACCCAGTACTTC; CDR3 protein: CSVAGQGVATQYF
clone size: NA; V gene: TRBV4-3; J gene: TRBJ1-1; D gene: NA; CDR3 DNA: TGCGCCAGCAGCCAAGAGGGGGTAGAGAACACTGAAGCTTTCTTT; CDR3 protein: CASSQEGVENTEAFF
clone size: NA; V gene: TRBV11-2; J gene: TRBJ1-6; D gene: NA; CDR3 DNA: TGTGCCAGCAGCCCGGGGTTAAATTCACCCCTCCACTTT; CDR3 protein: CASSPGLNSPLHF
clone size: many; V gene: TRBV7-9; J gene: TRBJ2-7; D gene: TRBD1; CDR3 DNA: TGTGCCAGCAGCTGGACGGGACAGGGAGCCTACGAGCAGTACTTC; CDR3 protein: CASSWTGQGAYEQYF
clone size: many; V gene: TRBV11-1; J gene: TRBJ2-7; D gene: NA; CDR3 DNA: TGTGCCAGCAGCCCAGACGGAGGTCCTGGGTACGAGCAGTACTTC; CDR3 protein: CASSPDGGPGYEQYF
clone size: NA; V gene: TRBV19; J gene: TRBJ2-7; D gene: NA; CDR3 DNA: TGTGCCACGACAGCCTACGAGCAGTACTTC; CDR3 protein: CATTAYEQYF
clone size: many; V gene: TRBV20-1; J gene: TRBJ2-7; D gene: TRBD2; CDR3 DNA: TGCAGTGCTAGACCCCAACTAGCGGGAGGGTCCTACGAGCAGTACTTC; CDR3 protein: CSARPQLAGGSYEQYF
clone size: NA; V gene: TRBV10-1; J gene: TRBJ2-2; D gene: NA; CDR3 DNA: TGCGCCAGCAGTGAAGACTTCACCGGGGAGCTGTTTTTT; CDR3 protein: CASSEDFTGELFF
clone size: NA; V gene: TRBV5-6; J gene: TRBJ2-1; D gene: TRBD2; CDR3 DNA: TGTGCCAGCAGCTTGCCGGATAGCGGGTCCTACAATGAGCAGTTCTTC; CDR3 protein: CASSLPDSGSYNEQFF
clone size: NA; V gene: TRBV5-4; J gene: TRBJ2-1; D gene: NA; CDR3 DNA: TGTGCCAGCAGCCCGCAACCAGACAGCTACAATGAGCAGTTCTTC; CDR3 protein: CASSPQPDSYNEQFF
clone size: many; V gene: TRBV7-8; J gene: TRBJ2-1; D gene: TRBD1; CDR3 DNA: TGTGCCAGCAGCTTAGGGGGACAGCAAAACTACAATGAGCAGTTCTTC; CDR3 protein: CASSLGGQQNYNEQFF
clone size: NA; V gene: TRBV7-9; J gene: TRBJ2-6; D gene: NA; CDR3 DNA: TGTGCCAGCAGCTTGGTACAGGGCGCCTCTGGGGCCAACGTCCTGACTTTC; CDR3 protein: CASSLVQGASGANVLTF
clone size: NA; V gene: TRBV13; J gene: TRBJ2-4; D gene: TRBD1; CDR3 DNA: TGTGCCAGCAGACGGACAGGGACCAAAAACATTCAGTACTTC; CDR3 protein: CASRRTGTKNIQYF
clone size: NA; V gene: TRBV28; J gene: TRBJ2-5; D gene: TRBD2; CDR3 DNA: TGTGCCAGCAGCTCCAGGGGGACTAGCGCTACGGAGACCCAGTACTTC; CDR3 protein: CASSSRGTSATETQYF
clone size: once; V gene: TRBV10-3; J gene: TRBJ2-7; D gene: NA; CDR3 DNA: TGTGCCATCTTAGACACCGCCTCCTACGAGCAGTACTTC; CDR3 protein: CAILDTASYEQYF
clone size: many; V gene: TRBV11-1; J gene: TRBJ2-1; D gene: NA; CDR3 DNA: TGTGCCAGCAAAGGACAGTACAATGAGCAGTTCTTC; CDR3 protein: CASKGQYNEQFF
clone size: few; V gene: TRBV7-8; J gene: TRBJ2-3; D gene: TRBD2; CDR3 DNA: TGTGCCAGCAGCTTCTCGAGCGGGAGAGGTTGGGCAATAGATACGCAGTATTTT; CDR3 protein: CASSFSSGRGWAIDTQYF
clone size: many; V gene: TRBV11-1; J gene: TRBJ2-2; D gene: NA; CDR3 DNA: TGTGCCAGCAGCCTCCTTGGCGGGGAGCTGTTTTTT; CDR3 protein: CASSLLGGELFF
clone size: few; V gene: TRBV20-1; J gene: TRBJ1-6; D gene: NA; CDR3 DNA: TGCAGTGCTGAGACCGACGGCAGGTCACCCCTCCACTTT; CDR3 protein: CSAETDGRSPLHF
clone size: many; V gene: TRBV5-1; J gene: TRBJ1-1; D gene: NA; CDR3 DNA: TGCGCCAGCAGCTTAAGGGATGGGGTGAACACTGAAGCTTTCTTT; CDR3 protein: CASSLRDGVNTEAFF
clone size: many; V gene: TRBV7-3; J gene: TRBJ2-1; D gene: TRBD1; CDR3 DNA: TGTGCCAGCAGCGACGGGACAGCAGGGCATGAGCAGTTCTTC; CDR3 protein: CASSDGTAGHEQFF
clone size: NA; V gene: TRBV20-1; J gene: TRBJ2-7; D gene: TRBD2; CDR3 DNA: TGCAGTGCTATGCTAGCGGGTACCTTCGGGGGCGAGCAGTACTTC; CDR3 protein: CSAMLAGTFGGEQYF
clone size: few; V gene: TRBV9; J gene: TRBJ2-5; D gene: TRBD2; CDR3 DNA: TGTGCCAGCAGCGTAACCGGGACTAGCGCTAGAGAGACCCAGTACTTC; CDR3 protein: CASSVTGTSARETQYF
clone size: NA; V gene: TRBV20-1; J gene: TRBJ2-3; D gene: NA; CDR3 DNA: TGCAGTGCCCCCCCCGGGACGGGGAGCACAGATACGCAGTATTTT; CDR3 protein: CSAPPGTGSTDTQYF
clone size: many; V gene: TRBV28; J gene: TRBJ1-4; D gene: TRBD1; CDR3 DNA: TGTGCCAGCAGTTTCTTCATCCCCGGACAGGGAAATGAAAAACTGTTTTTT; CDR3 protein: CASSFFIPGQGNEKLFF
clone size: NA; V gene: TRBV5-8; J gene: TRBJ1-1; D gene: NA; CDR3 DNA: TGTGCCAGCAGCTGGGGGACGGAGAACACTGAAGCTTTCTTT; CDR3 protein: CASSWGTENTEAFF
clone size: NA; V gene: TRBV5-1; J gene: TRBJ2-3; D gene: TRBD2; CDR3 DNA: TGCGCCAGCAGCTTGGTGTCCGCGGGAGGGTTGGATACGCAGTATTTT; CDR3 protein: CASSLVSAGGLDTQYF
clone size: NA; V gene: TRBV6-2/TRBV6-3; J gene: TRBJ2-1; D gene: TRBD2; CDR3 DNA: TGTGCCAGCAGTTACGGCGGGACTAGCTCCAATGAGCAGTTCTTC; CDR3 protein: CASSYGGTSSNEQFF
clone size: many; V gene: TRBV6-6; J gene: TRBJ2-1; D gene: TRBD1; CDR3 DNA: TGTGCCAGCAGTTACGGGCAGGGGGCGCGAAATGAGCAGTTCTTC; CDR3 protein: CASSYGQGARNEQFF
clone size: once; V gene: TRBV7-8; J gene: TRBJ2-2; D gene: TRBD2; CDR3 DNA: TGTGCCAGCAGCTCCACAGCGGGAGGGCCTGGGACCGGGGAGCTGTTTTTT; CDR3 protein: CASSSTAGGPGTGELFF
clone size: NA; V gene: TRBV27; J gene: TRBJ1-3; D gene: NA; CDR3 DNA: TGTGCCAGCAGTAGGCCAGCCACTGGAAACACCATATATTTT; CDR3 protein: CASSRPATGNTIYF
clone size: few; V gene: TRBV7-9; J gene: TRBJ2-5; D gene: NA; CDR3 DNA: TGTGCCAGTGGAGGACGAGCGGCGGAGACCCAGTACTTC; CDR3 protein: CASGGRAAETQYF
clone size: NA; V gene: TRBV12-3/TRBV12-4; J gene: TRBJ1-3; D gene: NA; CDR3 DNA: TGTGCCAGCAGTTTCAACGGCCAAAACACCATATATTTT; CDR3 protein: CASSFNGQNTIYF
clone size: few; V gene: TRBV5-8; J gene: TRBJ1-3; D gene: NA; CDR3 DNA: TGTGCCAGCAGCTTGGGGGGGCGCGGGACTCGAAACACCATATATTTT; CDR3 protein: CASSLGGRGTRNTIYF
clone size: many; V gene: TRBV12-3/TRBV12-4; J gene: TRBJ1-1; D gene: NA; CDR3 DNA: TGTGCCAGCAGTTACGGCGCAGGGGAAGCTTTCTTT; CDR3 protein: CASSYGAGEAFF
clone size: many; V gene: TRBV28; J gene: TRBJ2-3; D gene: TRBD2; CDR3 DNA: TGTGCCAGCAGTTCGACTAGCGGCTCTAGCACAGATACGCAGTATTTT; CDR3 protein: CASSSTSGSSTDTQYF
clone size: many; V gene: TRBV13; J gene: TRBJ2-5; D gene: TRBD1; CDR3 DNA: TGTGCCAGCAGCTTAGGGGACAGGGGAGAGACCCAGTACTTC; CDR3 protein: CASSLGDRGETQYF
clone size: NA; V gene: TRBV6-5; J gene: TRBJ1-2; D gene: NA; CDR3 DNA: TGTGCCAGCAGTTACACTACCACAGGCGGCTACACCTTC; CDR3 protein: CASSYTTTGGYTF
clone size: few; V gene: TRBV7-8; J gene: TRBJ2-1; D gene: TRBD1; CDR3 DNA: TGTGCCAGCAGTTCCCGGGACAGGGGGGACAATGAGCAGTTCTTC; CDR3 protein: CASSSRDRGDNEQFF
clone size: many; V gene: TRBV24-1; J gene: TRBJ2-1; D gene: NA; CDR3 DNA: TGTGCCACCAGTGATTTCCCCTACAATGAGCAGTTCTTC; CDR3 protein: CATSDFPYNEQFF
clone size: many; V gene: TRBV28; J gene: TRBJ2-1; D gene: TRBD2; CDR3 DNA: TGTGCCAGCAGTCCCCCCGGGGCGGGAGTATACAATGAGCAGTTCTTC; CDR3 protein: CASSPPGAGVYNEQFF